This TCR beta chain derives from a study of radiotherapy plus CTLA-4 blockade in lung cancer. About the research overall: Of all patients, around 20% responded objectively and 25% to 40% showed disease control. Findings and caveats of the study: Expansion of tumor-derived TCR clones was observed in blood after radiotherapy plus ipilimumab. Response was reportedly best predicted by early blood T cell clone dynamics, with interferon-beta.

Clones were sequenced by immunoSEQ multiplex PCR, and TCRdb holds only the in-frame ones, with some missing. Of around 99,000 clones in the sample, around nine tenths were seen once. Patients with chemo-refractory metastatic non-small-cell lung cancer received focal radiation plus CTLA-4 blockade with ipilimumab. Turning to this clone: Its matching antigen is unknown.

CDR3 size: 17 residues. Losses at the gene ends were 5 bases for V and 4 bases for J; bases not matched to a gene: 11. Looked up from germline, CDR1 is SGHRS and CDR2 is YFSETQ. The gene calls are TRBV5-1 and TRBJ2-3, with TRBD2 identical over 12 bases. This specimen was peripheral blood, taken from a patient treated with radiotherapy plus ipilimumab. The TCR sequence derives from a human donor with non-small cell lung cancer that progressed on radiotherapy plus ipilimumab. CDR3 sequence (DNA): TGCGCCAGCAGACCACCGGGACTAGCGGGTGCGGCAGATACGCAGTATTTT. It is translated as CASRPPGLAGAADTQYF.